This T cell receptor (beta chain) was identified during a study of metastatic and nonmetastatic thyroid tumors. Turning to the study itself: Across peripheral blood and tumor or nodule tissue samples taken from malignant and benign thyroid patients, the repertoires were compared with one another.

Treatment of any kind had been given to no patient before thyroid surgery. This clone was recorded only once. Trimming shortened V by 7 bases and J by 14 bases, and 20 bases separated the two germline ends. This CDR3 region has 13 residues. Germline CDR1 LNHDA, CDR2 SQIVND (reference sequence). Original processing notes: Clinicopathological groups of papillary thyroid cancer showed CDR3 differences that were used to build a distant-metastasis classifier. TCRdb called clones again from the PCR reads with MiXCR. TCRdb, not the authors, supplied the V and J calls. The sample carries over 20,000 clones, 15% to 20% recorded once.

Sequenced: blood. This clonotype was obtained from a female donor with papillary thyroid cancer or a benign thyroid nodule (not recorded which). Some clones in this sample may be carry-over from other donors' samples. V gene TRBV19 combines with J gene TRBJ2-2, with D perhaps TRBD1 (6 bases). The CDR3 DNA reads TGTGCCAGTAACATACAGGGTCCCGGTGATCTGTTTTTT. It is translated as CASNIQGPGDLFF.